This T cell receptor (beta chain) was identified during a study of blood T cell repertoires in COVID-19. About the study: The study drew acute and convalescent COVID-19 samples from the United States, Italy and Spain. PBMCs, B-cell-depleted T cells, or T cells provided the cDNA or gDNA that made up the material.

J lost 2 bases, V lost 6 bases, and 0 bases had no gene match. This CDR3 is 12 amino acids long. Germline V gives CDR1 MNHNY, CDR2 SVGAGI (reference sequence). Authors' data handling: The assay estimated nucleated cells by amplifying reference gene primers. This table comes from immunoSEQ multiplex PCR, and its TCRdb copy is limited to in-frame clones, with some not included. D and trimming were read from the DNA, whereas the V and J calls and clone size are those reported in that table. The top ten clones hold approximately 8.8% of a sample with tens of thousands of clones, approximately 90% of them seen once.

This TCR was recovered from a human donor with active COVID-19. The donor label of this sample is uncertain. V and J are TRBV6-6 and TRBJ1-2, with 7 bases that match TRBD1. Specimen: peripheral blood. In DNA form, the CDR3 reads TGTGCCAGCAGCAGGGGGAACTATGGCTACACCTTC. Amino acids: CASSRGNYGYTF.